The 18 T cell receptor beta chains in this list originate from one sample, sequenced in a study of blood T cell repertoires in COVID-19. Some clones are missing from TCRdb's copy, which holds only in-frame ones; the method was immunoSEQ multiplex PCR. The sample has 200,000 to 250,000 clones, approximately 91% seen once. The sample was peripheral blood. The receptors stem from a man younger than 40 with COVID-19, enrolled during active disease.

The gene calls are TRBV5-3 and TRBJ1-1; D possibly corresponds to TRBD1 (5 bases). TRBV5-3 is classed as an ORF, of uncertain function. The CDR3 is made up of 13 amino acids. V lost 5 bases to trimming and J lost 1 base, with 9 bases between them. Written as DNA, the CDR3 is TGTGCCAGAAGATCCAGGGCGAACACTGAAGCTTTCTTT. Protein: CARRSRANTEAFF.

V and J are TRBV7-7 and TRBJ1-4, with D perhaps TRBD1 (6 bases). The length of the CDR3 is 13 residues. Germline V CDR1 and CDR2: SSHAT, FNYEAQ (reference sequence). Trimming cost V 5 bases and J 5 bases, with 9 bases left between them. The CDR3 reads CASSDGQNEKLFF. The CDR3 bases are TGTGCCAGCAGCGATGGACAGAATGAAAAACTGTTTTTT.

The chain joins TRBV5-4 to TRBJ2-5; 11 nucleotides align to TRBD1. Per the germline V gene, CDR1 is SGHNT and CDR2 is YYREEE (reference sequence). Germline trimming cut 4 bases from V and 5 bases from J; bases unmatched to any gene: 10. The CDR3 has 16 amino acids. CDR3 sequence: CASSQKRTGGGETQYF. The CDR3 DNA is TGTGCCAGCAGCCAGAAGCGGACAGGGGGCGGGGAGACCCAGTACTTC.

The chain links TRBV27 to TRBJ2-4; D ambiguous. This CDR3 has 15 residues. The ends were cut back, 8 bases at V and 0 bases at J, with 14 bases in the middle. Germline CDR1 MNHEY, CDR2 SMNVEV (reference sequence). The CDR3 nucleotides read TGTGCCAGCGGCAGCAGGCTTTTAGCCAAAAACATTCAGTACTTC. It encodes CASGSRLLAKNIQYF.

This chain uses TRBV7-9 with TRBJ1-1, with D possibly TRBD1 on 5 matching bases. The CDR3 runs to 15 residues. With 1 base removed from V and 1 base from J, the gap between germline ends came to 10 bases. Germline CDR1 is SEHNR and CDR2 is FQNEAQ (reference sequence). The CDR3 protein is CASSLGGEWNTEAFF. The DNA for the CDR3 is TGTGCCAGCAGCTTAGGGGGGGAATGGAACACTGAAGCTTTCTTT.

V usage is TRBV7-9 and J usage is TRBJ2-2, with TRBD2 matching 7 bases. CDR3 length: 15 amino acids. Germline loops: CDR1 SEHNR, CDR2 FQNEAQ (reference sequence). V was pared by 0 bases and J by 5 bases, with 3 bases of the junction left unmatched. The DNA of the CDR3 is TGTGCCAGCAGCTTAGCCGGGACTACGACCGGGGAGCTGTTTTTT. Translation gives CASSLAGTTTGELFF.

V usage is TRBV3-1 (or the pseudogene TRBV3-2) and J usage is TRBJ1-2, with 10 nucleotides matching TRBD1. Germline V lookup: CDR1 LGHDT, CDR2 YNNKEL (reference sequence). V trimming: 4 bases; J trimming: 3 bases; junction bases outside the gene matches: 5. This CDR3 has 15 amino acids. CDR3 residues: CASSPRTGGDYGYTF. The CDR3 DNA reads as TGTGCCAGCAGCCCTAGGACAGGGGGTGACTATGGCTACACCTTC.

The CDR3 nucleotides read TGTGCCAGCAGGACTCCGGGACAGGGCCTATACGAGCAGTACTTC. This encodes CASRTPGQGLYEQYF. The chain employs TRBV11-2 and TRBJ2-7; 9 bases are a match to TRBD1. Germline V gives CDR1 SGHAT, CDR2 FQNNGV. The junction had 10 bases not matched to a gene; V was cut back by 6 bases and J by 4 bases. CDR3 length: 15 residues.

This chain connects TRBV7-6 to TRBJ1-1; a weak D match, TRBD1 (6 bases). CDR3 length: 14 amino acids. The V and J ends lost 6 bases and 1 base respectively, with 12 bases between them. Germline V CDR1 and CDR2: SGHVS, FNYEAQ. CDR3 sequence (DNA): TGTGCCAGCAGTAGGGGGGGGCAGAACACTGAAGCTTTCTTT. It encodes CASSRGGQNTEAFF. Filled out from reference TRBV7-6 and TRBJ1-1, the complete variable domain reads GAGVSQSPRYKVTKRGQDVALRCDPISGHVSLYWYRQALGQGPEFLTYFNYEAQQDKSGLPNDRFSAERPEGSISTLTIQRTEQRDSAMYRCASSRGGQNTEAFFGQGTRLTVV.

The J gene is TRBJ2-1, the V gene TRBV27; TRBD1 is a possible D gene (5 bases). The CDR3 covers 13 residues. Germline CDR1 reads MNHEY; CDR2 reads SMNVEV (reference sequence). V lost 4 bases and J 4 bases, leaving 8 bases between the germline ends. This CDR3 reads CASSSTDYNEQFF. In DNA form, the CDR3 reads TGTGCCAGCAGTTCGACAGATTACAATGAGCAGTTCTTC.

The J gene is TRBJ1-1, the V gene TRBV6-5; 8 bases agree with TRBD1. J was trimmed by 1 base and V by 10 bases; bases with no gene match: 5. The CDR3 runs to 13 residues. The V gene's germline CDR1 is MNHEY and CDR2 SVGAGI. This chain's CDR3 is CATTGTGNTEAFF. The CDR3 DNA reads TGTGCCACTACCGGGACAGGGAACACTGAAGCTTTCTTT.

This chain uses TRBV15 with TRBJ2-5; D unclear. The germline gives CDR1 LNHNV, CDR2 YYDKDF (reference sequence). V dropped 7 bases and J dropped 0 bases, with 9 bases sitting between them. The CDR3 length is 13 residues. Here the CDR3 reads CATTLTYQETQYF. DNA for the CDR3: TGTGCCACCACACTCACTTACCAAGAGACCCAGTACTTC. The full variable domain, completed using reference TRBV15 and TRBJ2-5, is DAMVIQNPRYQVTQFGKPVTLSCSQTLNHNVMYWYQQKSSQAPKLLFHYYDKDFNNEADTPDNFQSRRPNTSFCFLDIRSPGLGDTAMYLCATTLTYQETQYFGPGTRLLVL.

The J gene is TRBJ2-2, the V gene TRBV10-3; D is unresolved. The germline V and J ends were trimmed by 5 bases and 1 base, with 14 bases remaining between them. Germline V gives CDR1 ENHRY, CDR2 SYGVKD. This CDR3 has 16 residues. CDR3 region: CAISQYVTGNTGELFF. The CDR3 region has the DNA TGTGCCATCAGTCAATACGTGACGGGGAACACCGGGGAGCTGTTTTTT.

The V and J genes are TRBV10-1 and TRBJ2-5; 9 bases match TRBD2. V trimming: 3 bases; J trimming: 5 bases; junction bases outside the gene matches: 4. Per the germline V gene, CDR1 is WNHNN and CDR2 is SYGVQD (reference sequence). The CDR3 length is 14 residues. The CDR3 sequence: CASSESSGVETQYF. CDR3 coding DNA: TGCGCCAGCAGTGAATCTAGCGGGGTGGAGACCCAGTACTTC.

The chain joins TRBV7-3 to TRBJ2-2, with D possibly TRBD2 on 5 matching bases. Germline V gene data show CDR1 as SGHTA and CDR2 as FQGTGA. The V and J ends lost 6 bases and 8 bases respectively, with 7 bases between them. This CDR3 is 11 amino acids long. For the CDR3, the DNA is TGTGCCAGCAGTGGGGAGGGGGAGCTGTTTTTT. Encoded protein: CASSGEGELFF.

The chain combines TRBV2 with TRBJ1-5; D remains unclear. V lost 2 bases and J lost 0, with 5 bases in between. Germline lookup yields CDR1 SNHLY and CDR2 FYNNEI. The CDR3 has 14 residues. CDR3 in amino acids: CASSETDSNQPQHF. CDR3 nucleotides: TGTGCCAGCAGTGAAACAGATAGCAATCAGCCCCAGCATTTT.

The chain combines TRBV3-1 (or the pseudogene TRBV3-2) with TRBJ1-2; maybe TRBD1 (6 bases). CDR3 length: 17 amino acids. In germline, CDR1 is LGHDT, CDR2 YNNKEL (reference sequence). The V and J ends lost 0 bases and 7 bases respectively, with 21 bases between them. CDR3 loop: CASSQDRLGTQRFGYTF. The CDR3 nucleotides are TGTGCCAGCAGCCAAGATCGGTTGGGGACACAGAGGTTTGGCTACACCTTC.

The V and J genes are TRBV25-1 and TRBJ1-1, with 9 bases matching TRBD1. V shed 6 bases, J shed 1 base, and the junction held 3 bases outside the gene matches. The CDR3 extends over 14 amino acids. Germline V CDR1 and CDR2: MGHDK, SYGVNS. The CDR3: CASRWGQGNTEAFF. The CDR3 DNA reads TGTGCCAGCAGATGGGGACAGGGGAACACTGAAGCTTTCTTT. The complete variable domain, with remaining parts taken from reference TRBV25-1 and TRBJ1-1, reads EADIYQTPRYLVIGTGKKITLECSQTMGHDKMYWYQQDPGMELHLIHYSYGVNSTEKGDLSSESTVSRIRTEHFPLTLESARPSHTSQYLCASRWGQGNTEAFFGQGTRLTVV.